Below, one T cell receptor beta chain is given with its context. This record belongs to a study of blood T cell repertoires in COVID-19. Only in-frame clones appear in the TCRdb table, and some are missing; sequencing was by immunoSEQ multiplex PCR. Seen here are 80,000 to 100,000 clones, about 90% observed once, and the top ten hold 4% to 5%. The germline CDR1 and CDR2 sequences are KGHSH and LQKENI. With 3 bases clipped from V and 7 bases from J, the junction kept 5 bases outside the gene matches. The CDR3 covers 14 residues. The sequenced sample consisted of peripheral blood. The chain couples TRBV18 to TRBJ1-5; 8 bases are a match to TRBD1. The sequence derives from a human donor with COVID-19, enrolled during active disease. The donor label of this sample is uncertain. In DNA form, the CDR3 reads TGTGCCAGCTCACCGACAGGGGCAAGACAGCCCCAGCATTTT. Protein product: CASSPTGARQPQHF.